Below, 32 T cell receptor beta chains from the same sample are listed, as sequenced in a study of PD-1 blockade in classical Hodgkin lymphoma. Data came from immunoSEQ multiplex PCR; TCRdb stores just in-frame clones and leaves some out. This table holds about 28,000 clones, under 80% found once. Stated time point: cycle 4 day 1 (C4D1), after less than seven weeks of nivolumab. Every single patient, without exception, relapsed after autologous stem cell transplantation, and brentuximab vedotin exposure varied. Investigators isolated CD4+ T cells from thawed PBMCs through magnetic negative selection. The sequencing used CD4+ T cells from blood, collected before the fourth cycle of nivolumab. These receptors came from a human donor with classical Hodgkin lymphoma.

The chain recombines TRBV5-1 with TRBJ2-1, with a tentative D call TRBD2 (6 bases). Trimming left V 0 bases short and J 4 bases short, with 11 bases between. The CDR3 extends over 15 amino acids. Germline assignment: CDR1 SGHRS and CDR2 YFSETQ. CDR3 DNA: TGCGCCAGCAGCTTGGAAAGCGGGCCATACAATGAGCAGTTCTTC. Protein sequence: CASSLESGPYNEQFF.

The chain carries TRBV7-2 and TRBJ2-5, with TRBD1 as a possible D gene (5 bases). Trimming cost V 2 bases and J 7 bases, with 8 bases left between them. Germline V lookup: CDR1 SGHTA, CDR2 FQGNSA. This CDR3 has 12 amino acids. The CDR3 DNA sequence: TGTGCCAGCAGCTTATGGGGCCTGACCCAGTACTTC. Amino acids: CASSLWGLTQYF.

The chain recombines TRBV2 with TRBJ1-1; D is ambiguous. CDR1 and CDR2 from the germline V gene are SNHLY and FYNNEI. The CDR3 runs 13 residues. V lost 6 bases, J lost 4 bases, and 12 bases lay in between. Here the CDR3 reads CASRSDRGTEAFF. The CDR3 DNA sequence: TGTGCCAGCAGATCTGACCGAGGCACTGAAGCTTTCTTT.

CDR3 residues: CASRSGHGELFF. The CDR3 DNA reads as TGTGCCAGCAGATCGGGACACGGGGAGCTGTTTTTT. The gene calls are TRBV6-6 and TRBJ2-2; a possible D gene is TRBD1 (6 bases). There are 12 residues in the CDR3. Germline V gene lookup returns CDR1 MNHNY and CDR2 SVGAGI (reference sequence). V lost 6 bases to trimming and J lost 7 bases, with 9 bases between them.

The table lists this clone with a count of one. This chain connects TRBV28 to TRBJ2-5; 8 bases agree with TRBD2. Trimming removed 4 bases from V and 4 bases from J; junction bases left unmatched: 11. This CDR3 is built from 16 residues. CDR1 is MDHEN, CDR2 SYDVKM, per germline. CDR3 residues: CASSWGTGRGRETQYF. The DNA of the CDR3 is TGTGCCAGCAGTTGGGGGACCGGGAGGGGGAGAGAGACCCAGTACTTC.

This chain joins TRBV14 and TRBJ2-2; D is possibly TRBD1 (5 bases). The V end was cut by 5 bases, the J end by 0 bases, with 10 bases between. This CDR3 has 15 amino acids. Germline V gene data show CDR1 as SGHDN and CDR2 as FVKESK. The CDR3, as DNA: TGTGCCAGCAGCTCCCGGACAACGAACACCGGGGAGCTGTTTTTT. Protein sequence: CASSSRTTNTGELFF.

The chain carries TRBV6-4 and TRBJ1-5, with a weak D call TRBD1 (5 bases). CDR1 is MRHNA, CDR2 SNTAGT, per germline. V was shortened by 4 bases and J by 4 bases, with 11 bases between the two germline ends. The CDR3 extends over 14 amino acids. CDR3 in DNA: TGTGCCAGCAGTGGAAGGGGCACGAATCAGCCCCAGCATTTT. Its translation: CASSGRGTNQPQHF.

The CDR3 region has the DNA TGTGCCAGCAGCCCTCGGACAGGGAACACCGGGGAGCTGTTTTTT. Residues: CASSPRTGNTGELFF. This chain uses TRBV13 with TRBJ2-2; 7 bases are a match to TRBD1. Germline V gene sequence: CDR1 PRHDT, CDR2 FYEKMQ (reference sequence). The V segment lost 5 bases and the J segment 1 base; nucleotides outside the gene matches: 4. The length of the CDR3 is 15 residues.

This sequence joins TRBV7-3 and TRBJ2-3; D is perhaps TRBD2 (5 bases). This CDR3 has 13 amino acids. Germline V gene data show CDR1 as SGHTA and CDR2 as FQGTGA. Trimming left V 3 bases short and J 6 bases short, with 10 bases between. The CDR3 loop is CASSLGWEDTQYF. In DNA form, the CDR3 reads TGTGCCAGCAGCTTGGGGTGGGAGGATACGCAGTATTTT. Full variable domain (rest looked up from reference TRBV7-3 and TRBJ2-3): GAGVSQTPSNKVTEKGKYVELRCDPISGHTALYWYRQSLGQGPEFLIYFQGTGAADDSGLPNDRFFAVRPEGSVSTLKIQRTERGDSAVYLCASSLGWEDTQYFGPGTRLTVL.

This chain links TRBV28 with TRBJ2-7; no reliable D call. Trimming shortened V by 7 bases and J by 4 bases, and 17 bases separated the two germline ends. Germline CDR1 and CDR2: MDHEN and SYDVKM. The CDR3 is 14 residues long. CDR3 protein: CASTWVGPSYEQYF. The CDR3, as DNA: TGTGCCAGCACCTGGGTTGGGCCCTCGTACGAGCAGTACTTC.

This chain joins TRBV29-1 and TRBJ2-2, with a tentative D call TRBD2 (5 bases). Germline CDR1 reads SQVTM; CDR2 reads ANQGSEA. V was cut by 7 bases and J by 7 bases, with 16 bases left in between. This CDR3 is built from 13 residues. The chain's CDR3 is CSARGIGIGELFF. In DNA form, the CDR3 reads TGCAGCGCCCGAGGGATAGGAATCGGGGAGCTGTTTTTT.

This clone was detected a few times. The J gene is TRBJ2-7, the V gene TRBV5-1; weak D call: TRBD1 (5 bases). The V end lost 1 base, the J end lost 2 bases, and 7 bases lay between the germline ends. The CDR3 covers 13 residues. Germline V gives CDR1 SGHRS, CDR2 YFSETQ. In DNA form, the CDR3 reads TGCGCCAGCAGCTTGAAGGGGACCTACGAGCAGTACTTC. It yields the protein CASSLKGTYEQYF.

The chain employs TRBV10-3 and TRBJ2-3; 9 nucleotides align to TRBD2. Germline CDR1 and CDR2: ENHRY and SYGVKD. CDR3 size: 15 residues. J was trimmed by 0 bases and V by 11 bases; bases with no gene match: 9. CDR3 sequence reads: CAVSGGSFSTDTQYF. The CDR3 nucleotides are TGTGCCGTAAGCGGGGGGAGCTTTAGCACAGATACGCAGTATTTT.

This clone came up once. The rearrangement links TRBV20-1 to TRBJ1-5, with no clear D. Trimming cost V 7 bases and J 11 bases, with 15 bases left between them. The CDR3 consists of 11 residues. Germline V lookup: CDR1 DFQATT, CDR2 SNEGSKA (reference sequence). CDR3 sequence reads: CSVSGESAQHF. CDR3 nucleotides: TGCAGTGTTTCGGGAGAGTCAGCCCAGCATTTT.

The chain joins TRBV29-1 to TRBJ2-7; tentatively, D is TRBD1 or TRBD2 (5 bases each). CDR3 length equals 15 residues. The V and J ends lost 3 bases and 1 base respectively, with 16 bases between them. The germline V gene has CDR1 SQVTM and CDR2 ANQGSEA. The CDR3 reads CSVEIPREYSYEQYF. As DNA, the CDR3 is TGCAGCGTTGAGATTCCCAGGGAGTATTCCTACGAGCAGTACTTC.

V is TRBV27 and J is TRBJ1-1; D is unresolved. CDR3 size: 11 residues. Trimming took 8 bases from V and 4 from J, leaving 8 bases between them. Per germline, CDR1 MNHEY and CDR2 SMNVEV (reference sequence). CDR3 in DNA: TGTGCCAGCCATTCCTTCACTGAAGCTTTCTTT. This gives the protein CASHSFTEAFF.

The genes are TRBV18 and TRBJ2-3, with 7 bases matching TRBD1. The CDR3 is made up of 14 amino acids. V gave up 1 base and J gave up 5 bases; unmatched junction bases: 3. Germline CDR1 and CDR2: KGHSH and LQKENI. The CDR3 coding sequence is TGTGCCAGCTCACCACGGACAGGCTTAGATACGCAGTATTTT. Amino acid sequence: CASSPRTGLDTQYF.

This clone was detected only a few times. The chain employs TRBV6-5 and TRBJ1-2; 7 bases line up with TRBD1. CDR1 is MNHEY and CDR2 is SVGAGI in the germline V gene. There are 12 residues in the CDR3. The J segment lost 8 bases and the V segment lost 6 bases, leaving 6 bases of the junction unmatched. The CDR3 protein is CASSHRGEGYTF. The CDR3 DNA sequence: TGTGCCAGCAGCCACAGGGGCGAAGGCTACACCTTC.

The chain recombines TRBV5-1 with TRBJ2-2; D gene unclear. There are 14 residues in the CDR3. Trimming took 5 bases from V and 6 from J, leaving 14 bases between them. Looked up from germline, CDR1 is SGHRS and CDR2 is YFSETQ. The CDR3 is CASSSQAAAGELFF. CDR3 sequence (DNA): TGCGCCAGCAGTTCTCAGGCAGCCGCCGGGGAGCTGTTTTTT.

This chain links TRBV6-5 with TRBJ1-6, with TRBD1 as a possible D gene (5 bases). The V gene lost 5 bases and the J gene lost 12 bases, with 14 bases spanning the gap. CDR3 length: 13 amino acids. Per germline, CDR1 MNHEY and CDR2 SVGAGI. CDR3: CASSTTGHEPLHF. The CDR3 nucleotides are TGTGCCAGCAGTACAACAGGTCACGAACCCCTCCACTTT.

For the CDR3, the DNA is TGTGCCACCAGCGGAGGGAGCCGGGGCTACACCTTC. Amino acids: CATSGGSRGYTF. This chain uses TRBV15 with TRBJ1-2; the D is unclear. Germline V CDR1 and CDR2: LNHNV, YYDKDF (reference sequence). V was clipped by 5 bases and J by 8 bases, with 12 bases between them. The CDR3 has 12 amino acids.

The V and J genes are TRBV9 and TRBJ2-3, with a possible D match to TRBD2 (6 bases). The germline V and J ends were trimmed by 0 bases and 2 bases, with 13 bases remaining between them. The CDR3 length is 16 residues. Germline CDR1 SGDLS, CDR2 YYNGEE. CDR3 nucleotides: TGTGCCAGCAGCGTAGGTTCACAGCGGGTCACAGATACGCAGTATTTT. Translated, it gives CASSVGSQRVTDTQYF.

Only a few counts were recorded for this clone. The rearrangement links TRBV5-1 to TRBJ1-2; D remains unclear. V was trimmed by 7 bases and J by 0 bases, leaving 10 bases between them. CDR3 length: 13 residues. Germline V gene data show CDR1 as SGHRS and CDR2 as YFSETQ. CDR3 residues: CASGSEANYGYTF. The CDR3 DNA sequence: TGCGCCAGCGGTTCTGAGGCTAACTATGGCTACACCTTC. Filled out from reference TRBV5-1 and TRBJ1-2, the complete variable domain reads KAGVTQTPRYLIKTRGQQVTLSCSPISGHRSVSWYQQTPGQGLQFLFEYFSETQRNKGNFPGRFSGRQFSNSRSEMNVSTLELGDSALYLCASGSEANYGYTFGSGTRLTVV.

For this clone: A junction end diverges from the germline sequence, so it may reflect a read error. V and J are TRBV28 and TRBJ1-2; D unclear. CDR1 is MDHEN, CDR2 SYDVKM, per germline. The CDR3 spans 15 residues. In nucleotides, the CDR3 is TGTGCCAGCAATTTAATGGTCAAGTACGTGAATGGCTACACCTTC. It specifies CASNLMVKYVNGYTF.

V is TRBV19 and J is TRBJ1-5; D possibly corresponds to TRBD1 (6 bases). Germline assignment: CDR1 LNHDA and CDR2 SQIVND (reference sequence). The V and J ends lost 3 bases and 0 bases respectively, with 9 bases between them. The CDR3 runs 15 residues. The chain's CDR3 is CASSIRGNSNQPQHF. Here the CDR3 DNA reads TGTGCCAGTAGTATCAGGGGAAATAGCAATCAGCCCCAGCATTTT.

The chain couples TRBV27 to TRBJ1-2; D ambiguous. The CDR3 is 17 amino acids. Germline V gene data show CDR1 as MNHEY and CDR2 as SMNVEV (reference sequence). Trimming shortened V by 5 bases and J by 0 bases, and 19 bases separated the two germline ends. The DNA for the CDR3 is TGTGCCAGCAGTAAGGTGGGATACCCGAGACCTAACTATGGCTACACCTTC. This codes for CASSKVGYPRPNYGYTF.

Written as DNA, the CDR3 is TGTGCCAGCATTCCTAGTCCGGGCGCCAACAATGGCTACACCTTC. Encoded protein: CASIPSPGANNGYTF. The chain uses TRBV6-1 and TRBJ1-2, with no clear D. This CDR3 spans 15 amino acids. The V end was cut by 7 bases, the J end by 6 bases, with 21 bases between. The germline V gene has CDR1 MNHNS and CDR2 SASEGT.

The CDR3 DNA reads TGCGCCAGCAGCTTGGGGGGTACCACTGAAGCTTTCTTT. Translated: CASSLGGTTEAFF. V is TRBV5-1 and J is TRBJ1-1; no definite D call. The V end was cut by 0 bases, the J end by 4 bases, with 7 bases between. The germline gives CDR1 SGHRS, CDR2 YFSETQ. This CDR3 spans 13 amino acids.

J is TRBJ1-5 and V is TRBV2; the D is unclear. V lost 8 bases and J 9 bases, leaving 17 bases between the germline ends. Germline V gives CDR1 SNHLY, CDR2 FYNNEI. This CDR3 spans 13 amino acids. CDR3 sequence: CASVGEGMGPQHF. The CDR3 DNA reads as TGTGCCAGCGTTGGGGAGGGCATGGGGCCCCAGCATTTT.

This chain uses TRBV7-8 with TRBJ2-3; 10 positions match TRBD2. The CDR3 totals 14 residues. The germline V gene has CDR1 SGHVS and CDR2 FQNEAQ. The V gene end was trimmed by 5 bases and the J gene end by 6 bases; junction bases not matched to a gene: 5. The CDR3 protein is CASSQLAGPDTQYF. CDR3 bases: TGTGCCAGCAGCCAACTAGCGGGGCCTGATACGCAGTATTTT.

CDR3 protein: CASSSVMNTEAFF. The CDR3 nucleotides read TGCGCCAGCAGCTCGGTGATGAACACTGAAGCTTTCTTT. This chain joins TRBV5-1 and TRBJ1-1; D is undetermined. CDR1 and CDR2 from the germline V gene are SGHRS and YFSETQ. The CDR3 runs to 13 residues. The ends were cut back, 3 bases at V and 0 bases at J, with 6 bases in the middle.

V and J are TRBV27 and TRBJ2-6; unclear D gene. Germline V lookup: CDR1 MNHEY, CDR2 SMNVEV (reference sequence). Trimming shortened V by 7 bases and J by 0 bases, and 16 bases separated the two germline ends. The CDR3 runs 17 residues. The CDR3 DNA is TGTGCCAGCACCGCTCGGATGCAGGTCTCTGGGGCCAACGTCCTGACTTTC. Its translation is CASTARMQVSGANVLTF.